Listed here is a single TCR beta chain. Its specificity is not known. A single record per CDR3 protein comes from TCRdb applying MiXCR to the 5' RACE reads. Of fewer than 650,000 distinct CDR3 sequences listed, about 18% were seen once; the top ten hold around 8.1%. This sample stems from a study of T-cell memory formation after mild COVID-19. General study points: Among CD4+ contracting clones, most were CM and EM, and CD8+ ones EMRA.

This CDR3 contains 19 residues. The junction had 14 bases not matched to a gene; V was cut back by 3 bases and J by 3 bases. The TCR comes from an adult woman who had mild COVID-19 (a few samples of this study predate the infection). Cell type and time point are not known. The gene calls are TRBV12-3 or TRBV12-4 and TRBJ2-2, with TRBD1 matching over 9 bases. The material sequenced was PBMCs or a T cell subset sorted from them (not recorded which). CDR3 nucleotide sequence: TGTGCCAGCAGTTTCGGTCAATCTCCGGGACAGGGCCACACCGGGGAGCTGTTTTTT. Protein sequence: CASSFGQSPGQGHTGELFF.